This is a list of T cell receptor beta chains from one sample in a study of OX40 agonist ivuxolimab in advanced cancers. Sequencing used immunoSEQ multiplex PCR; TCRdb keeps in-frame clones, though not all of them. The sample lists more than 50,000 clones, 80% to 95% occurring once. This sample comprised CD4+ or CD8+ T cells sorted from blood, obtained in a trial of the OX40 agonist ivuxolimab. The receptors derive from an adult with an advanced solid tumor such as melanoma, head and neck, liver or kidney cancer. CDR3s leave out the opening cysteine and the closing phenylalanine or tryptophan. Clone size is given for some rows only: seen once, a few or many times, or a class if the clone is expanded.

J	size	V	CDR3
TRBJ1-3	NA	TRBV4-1	ASSPAGGNTIY
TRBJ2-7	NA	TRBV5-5	ASSLLAEGYYEQY
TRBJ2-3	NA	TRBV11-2	ASSFGVGAKSDTQY
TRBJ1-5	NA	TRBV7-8	ASSSSILRDIDQPQH
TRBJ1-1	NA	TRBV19	ASSISEMEAF
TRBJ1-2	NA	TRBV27	ATLQGGYGYT
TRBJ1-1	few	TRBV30	AWDVNEAF
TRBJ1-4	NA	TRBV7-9	ASSPEGGAEEKLF
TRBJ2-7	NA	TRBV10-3	AISEGNYEQY
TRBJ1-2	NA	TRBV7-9	ASTTPRANYGYT
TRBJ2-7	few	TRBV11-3	ASSPRGQSREQY
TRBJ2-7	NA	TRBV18	ASSPTGMDYEQY
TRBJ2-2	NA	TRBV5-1	ASSSLGLAEAGELF
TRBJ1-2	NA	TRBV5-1	ASSLSGGYT
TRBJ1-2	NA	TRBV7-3	ASSSGGGTGDGYT
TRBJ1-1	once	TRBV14	ASSQDVSGRNTEAF
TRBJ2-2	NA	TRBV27	ASSWGGTGELF
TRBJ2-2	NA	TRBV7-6	ASSQNRGETV
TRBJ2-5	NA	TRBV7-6	ASSPWQGQTSQETQY
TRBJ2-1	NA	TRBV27	ASLSGGPHNEQF
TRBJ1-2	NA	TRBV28	ASSTGGPNYGYT
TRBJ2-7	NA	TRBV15	ATSRGLGTPYEQY
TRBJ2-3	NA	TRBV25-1	ASSERLQVSTDTQY
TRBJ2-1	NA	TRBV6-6	ASSPTSEWEF